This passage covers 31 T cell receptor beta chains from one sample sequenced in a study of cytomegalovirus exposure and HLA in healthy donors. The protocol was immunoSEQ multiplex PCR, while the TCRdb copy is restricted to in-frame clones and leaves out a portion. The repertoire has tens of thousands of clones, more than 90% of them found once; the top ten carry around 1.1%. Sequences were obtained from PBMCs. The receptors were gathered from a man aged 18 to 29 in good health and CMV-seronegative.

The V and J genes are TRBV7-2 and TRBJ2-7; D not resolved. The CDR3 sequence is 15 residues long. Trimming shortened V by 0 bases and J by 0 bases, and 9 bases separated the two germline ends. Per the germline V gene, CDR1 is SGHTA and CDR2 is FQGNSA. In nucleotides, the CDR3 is TGTGCCAGCAGCTTAGCGCAACTACCCTCCTACGAGCAGTACTTC. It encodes CASSLAQLPSYEQYF.

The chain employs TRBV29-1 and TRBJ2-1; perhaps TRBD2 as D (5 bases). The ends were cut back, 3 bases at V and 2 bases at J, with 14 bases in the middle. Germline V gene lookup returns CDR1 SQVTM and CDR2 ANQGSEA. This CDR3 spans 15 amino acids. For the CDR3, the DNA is TGCAGCGTTGAGTTGCGGGCTACCCCCTACAATGAGCAGTTCTTC. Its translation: CSVELRATPYNEQFF.

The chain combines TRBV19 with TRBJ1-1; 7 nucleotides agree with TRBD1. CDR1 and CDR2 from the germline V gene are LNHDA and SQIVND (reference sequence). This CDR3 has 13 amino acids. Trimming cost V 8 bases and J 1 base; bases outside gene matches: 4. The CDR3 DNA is TGTGCCAGTGGTCAGGGGGGGAACACTGAAGCTTTCTTT. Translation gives CASGQGGNTEAFF.

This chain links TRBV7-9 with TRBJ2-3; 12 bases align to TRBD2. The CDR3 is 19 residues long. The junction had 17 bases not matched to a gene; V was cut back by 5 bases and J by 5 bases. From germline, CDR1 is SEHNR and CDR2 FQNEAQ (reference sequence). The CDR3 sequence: CASSTPRGLAGGPLDTQYF. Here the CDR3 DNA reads TGTGCCAGCAGCACACCCCGGGGGCTAGCGGGAGGGCCATTAGATACGCAGTATTTT.

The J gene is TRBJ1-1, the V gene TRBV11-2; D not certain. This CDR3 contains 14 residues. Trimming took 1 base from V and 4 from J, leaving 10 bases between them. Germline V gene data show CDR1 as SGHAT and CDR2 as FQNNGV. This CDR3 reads CASSLAGGGTEAFF. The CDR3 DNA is TGTGCCAGCAGCTTAGCAGGTGGAGGCACTGAAGCTTTCTTT. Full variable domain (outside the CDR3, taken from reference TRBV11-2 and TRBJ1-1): EAGVAQSPRYKIIEKRQSVAFWCNPISGHATLYWYQQILGQGPKLLIQFQNNGVVDDSQLPKDRFSAERLKGVDSTLKIQPAKLEDSAVYLCASSLAGGGTEAFFGQGTRLTVV.

This CDR3 is CASSYVGQQNTEAFF. CDR3 DNA: TGTGCCAGCAGTTACGTCGGACAGCAGAACACTGAAGCTTTCTTT. This rearrangement joins TRBV6-5 to TRBJ1-1, with D perhaps TRBD1 (6 bases). The CDR3 has 15 residues. Germline CDR1 MNHEY, CDR2 SVGAGI. V gave up 2 bases and J gave up 1 base, with 11 bases separating them.

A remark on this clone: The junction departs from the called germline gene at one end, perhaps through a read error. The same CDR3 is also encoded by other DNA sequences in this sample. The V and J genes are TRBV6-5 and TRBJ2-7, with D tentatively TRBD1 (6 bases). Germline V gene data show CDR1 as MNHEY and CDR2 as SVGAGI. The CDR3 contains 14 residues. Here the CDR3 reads CASSPRGPRYEQYF. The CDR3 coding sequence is TGTGCCAGCAGCCCCAGGGGACCGCGGTACGAGCAGTACTTT.

In nucleotides, the CDR3 is TGTGCCAGCAGCTTGGGCGGACTAGCTAACTACGAGCAGTACTTC. It codes for CASSLGGLANYEQYF. The chain employs TRBV7-9 and TRBJ2-7; 8 bases agree with TRBD2. V trimming: 3 bases; J trimming: 3 bases; junction bases outside the gene matches: 7. Germline values: CDR1 SEHNR, CDR2 FQNEAQ (reference sequence). The CDR3 totals 15 residues.

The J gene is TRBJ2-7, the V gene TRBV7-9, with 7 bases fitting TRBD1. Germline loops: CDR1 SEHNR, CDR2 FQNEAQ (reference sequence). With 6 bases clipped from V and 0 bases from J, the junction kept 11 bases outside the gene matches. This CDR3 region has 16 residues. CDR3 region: CASSSGQALFSYEQYF. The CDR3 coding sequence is TGTGCCAGCAGTTCCGGACAGGCTCTTTTCTCCTACGAGCAGTACTTC.

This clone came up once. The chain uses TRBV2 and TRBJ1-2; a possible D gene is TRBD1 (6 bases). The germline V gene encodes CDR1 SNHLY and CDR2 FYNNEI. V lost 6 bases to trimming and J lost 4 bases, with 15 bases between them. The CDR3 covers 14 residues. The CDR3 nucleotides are TGTGCCAGCAGAGCACGGGACAAAGGCTATGGCTACACCTTC. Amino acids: CASRARDKGYGYTF. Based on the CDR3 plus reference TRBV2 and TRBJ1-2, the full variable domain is EPEVTQTPSHQVTQMGQEVILRCVPISNHLYFYWYRQILGQKVEFLVSFYNNEISEKSEIFDDQFSVERPDGSNFTLKIRSTKLEDSAMYFCASRARDKGYGYTFGSGTRLTVV.

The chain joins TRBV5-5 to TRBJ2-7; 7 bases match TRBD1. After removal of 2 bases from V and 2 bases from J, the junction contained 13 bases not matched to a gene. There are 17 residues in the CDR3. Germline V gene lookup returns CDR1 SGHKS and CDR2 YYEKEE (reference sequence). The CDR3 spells CASSLGDDRDVTYEQYF. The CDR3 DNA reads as TGTGCCAGCAGCTTAGGGGACGACAGGGATGTCACCTACGAGCAGTACTTC.

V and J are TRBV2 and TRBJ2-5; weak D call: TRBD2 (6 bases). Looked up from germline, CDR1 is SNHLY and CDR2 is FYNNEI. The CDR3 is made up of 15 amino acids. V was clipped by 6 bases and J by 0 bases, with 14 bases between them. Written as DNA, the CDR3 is TGTGCCAGCAGGATTAGCGGAGGGTACCAAGAGACCCAGTACTTC. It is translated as CASRISGGYQETQYF.

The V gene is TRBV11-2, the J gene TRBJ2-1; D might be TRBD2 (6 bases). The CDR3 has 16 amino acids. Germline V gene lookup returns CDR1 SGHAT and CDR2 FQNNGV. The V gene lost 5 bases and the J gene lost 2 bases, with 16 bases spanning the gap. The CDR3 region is CASSPLPTGAYNEQFF. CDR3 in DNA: TGTGCCAGCAGCCCCCTCCCCACGGGAGCCTACAATGAGCAGTTCTTC.

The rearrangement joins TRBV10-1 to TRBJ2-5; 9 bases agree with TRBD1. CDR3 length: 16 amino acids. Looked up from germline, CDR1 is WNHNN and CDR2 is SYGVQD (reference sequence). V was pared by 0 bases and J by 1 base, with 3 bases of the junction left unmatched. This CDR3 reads CASSESRQGVQETQYF. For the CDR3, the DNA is TGCGCCAGCAGTGAGTCGAGACAGGGGGTCCAAGAGACCCAGTACTTC.

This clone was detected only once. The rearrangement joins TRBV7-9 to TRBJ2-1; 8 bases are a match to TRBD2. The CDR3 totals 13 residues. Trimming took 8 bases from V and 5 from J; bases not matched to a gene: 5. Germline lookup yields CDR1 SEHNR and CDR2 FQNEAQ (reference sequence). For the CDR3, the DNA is TGTGCCAGCCGTACCGGGGGGGACAATGAGCAGTTCTTC. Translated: CASRTGGDNEQFF.

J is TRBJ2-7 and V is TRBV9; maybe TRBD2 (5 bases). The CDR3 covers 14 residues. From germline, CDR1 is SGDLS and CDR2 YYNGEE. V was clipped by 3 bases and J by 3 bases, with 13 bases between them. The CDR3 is CASSAGDSLYEQYF. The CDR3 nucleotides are TGTGCCAGCAGCGCCGGGGATAGTCTCTACGAGCAGTACTTC.

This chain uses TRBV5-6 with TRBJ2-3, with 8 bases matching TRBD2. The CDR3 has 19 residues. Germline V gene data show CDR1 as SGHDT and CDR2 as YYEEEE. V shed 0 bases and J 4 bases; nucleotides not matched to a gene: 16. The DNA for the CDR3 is TGTGCCAGCAGCTTGGCGGGAGGGCCTCTTCATGTCGGTCCAGATACGCAGTATTTT. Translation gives CASSLAGGPLHVGPDTQYF. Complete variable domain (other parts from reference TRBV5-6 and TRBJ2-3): DAGVTQSPTHLIKTRGQQVTLRCSPKSGHDTVSWYQQALGQGPQFIFQYYEEEERQRGNFPDRFSGHQFPNYSSELNVNALLLGDSALYLCASSLAGGPLHVGPDTQYFGPGTRLTVL.

The CDR3 is CASSVRTSGISGELFF. The CDR3 DNA reads TGTGCCAGCAGTGTGCGGACTAGCGGGATATCCGGGGAGCTGTTTTTT. This chain links TRBV2 with TRBJ2-2; TRBD2 agrees at 12 bases. Germline loops: CDR1 SNHLY, CDR2 FYNNEI. With V trimmed by 4 bases and J by 6 bases, 6 bases remained unmatched. The CDR3 consists of 16 residues.

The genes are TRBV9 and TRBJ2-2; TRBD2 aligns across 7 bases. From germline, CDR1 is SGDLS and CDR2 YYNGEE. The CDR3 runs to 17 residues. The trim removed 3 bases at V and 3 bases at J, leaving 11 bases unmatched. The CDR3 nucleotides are TGTGCCAGCAGCGATACCGGGACTACTACTTACACCGGGGAGCTGTTTTTT. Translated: CASSDTGTTTYTGELFF.

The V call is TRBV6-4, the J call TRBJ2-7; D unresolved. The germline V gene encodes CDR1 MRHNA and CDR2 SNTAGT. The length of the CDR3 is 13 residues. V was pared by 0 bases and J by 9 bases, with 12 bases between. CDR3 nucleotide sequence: TGTGCCAGCAGTGACTCTGTCACCGCGCGGCAGTACTTC. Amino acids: CASSDSVTARQYF.

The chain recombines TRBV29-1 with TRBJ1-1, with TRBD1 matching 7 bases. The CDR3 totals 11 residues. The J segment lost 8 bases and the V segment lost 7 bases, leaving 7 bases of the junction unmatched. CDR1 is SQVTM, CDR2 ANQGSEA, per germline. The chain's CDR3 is CSAEADREAFF. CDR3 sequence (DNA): TGCAGCGCAGAAGCGGACAGGGAAGCTTTCTTT.

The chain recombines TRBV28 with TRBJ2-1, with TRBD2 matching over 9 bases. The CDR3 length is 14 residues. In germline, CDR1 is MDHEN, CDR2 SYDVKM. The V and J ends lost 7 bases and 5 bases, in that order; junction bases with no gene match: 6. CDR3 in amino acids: CASIRTSAHNEQFF. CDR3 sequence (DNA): TGTGCCAGCATTAGGACTAGCGCCCACAATGAGCAGTTCTTC.

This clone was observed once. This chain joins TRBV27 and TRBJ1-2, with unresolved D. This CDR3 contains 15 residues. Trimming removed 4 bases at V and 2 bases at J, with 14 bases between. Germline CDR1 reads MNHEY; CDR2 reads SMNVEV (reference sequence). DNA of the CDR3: TGTGCCAGCAGTTGGGGAGGAAGTATAAACTATGGCTACACCTTC. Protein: CASSWGGSINYGYTF.

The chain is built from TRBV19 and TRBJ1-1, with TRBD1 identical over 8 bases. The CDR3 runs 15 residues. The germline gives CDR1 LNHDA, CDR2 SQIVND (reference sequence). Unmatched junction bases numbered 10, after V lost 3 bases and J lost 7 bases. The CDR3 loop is CASSMVAGGVGEAFF. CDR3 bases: TGTGCCAGTAGTATGGTGGCAGGGGGCGTGGGTGAAGCTTTCTTT.

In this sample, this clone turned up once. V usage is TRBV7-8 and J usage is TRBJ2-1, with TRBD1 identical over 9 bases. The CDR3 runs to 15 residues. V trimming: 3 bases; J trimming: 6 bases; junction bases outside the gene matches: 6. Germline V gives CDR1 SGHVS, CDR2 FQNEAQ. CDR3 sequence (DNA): TGTGCCAGCAGCTTTACGGGGACAGGGTCCAATGAGCAGTTCTTC. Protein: CASSFTGTGSNEQFF.

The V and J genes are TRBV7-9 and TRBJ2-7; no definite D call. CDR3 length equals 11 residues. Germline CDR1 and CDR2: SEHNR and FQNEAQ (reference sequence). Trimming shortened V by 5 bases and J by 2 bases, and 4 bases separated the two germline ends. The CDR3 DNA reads TGTGCCAGCAGCAACACCTACGAGCAGTACTTC. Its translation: CASSNTYEQYF.

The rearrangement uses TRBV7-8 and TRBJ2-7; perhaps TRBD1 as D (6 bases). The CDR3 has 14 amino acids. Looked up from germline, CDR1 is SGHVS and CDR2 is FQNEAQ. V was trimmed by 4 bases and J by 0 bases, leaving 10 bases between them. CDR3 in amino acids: CASSSNRDSYEQYF. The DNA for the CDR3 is TGTGCCAGCAGCTCGAACAGGGACTCCTACGAGCAGTACTTC.

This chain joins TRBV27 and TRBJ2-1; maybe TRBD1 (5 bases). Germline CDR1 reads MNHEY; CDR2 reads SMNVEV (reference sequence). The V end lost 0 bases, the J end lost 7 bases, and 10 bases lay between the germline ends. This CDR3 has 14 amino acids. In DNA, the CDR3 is TGTGCCAGCAGTTTATCTTCCCCAGGGAATGAGCAGTTCTTC. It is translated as CASSLSSPGNEQFF.

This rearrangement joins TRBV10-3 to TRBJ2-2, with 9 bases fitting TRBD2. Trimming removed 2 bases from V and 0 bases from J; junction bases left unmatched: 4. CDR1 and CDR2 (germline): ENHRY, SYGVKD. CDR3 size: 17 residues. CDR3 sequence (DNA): TGTGCCATCAGTGAGGCTAGCGGGGTCGCGAACACCGGGGAGCTGTTTTTT. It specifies CAISEASGVANTGELFF.

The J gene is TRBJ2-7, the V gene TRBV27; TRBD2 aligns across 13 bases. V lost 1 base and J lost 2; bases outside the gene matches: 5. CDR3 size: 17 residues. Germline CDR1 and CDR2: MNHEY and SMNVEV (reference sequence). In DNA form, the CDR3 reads TGTGCCAGCAGTTTATTCGGGACTAGCGGGGTAACCTACGAGCAGTACTTC. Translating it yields CASSLFGTSGVTYEQYF.

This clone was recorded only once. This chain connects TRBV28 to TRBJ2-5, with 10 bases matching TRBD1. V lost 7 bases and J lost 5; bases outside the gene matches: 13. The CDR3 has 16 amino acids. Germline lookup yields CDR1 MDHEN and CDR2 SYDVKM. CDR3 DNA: TGTGCCAGCACCCTATCGACAGGGGGCTTCGGGGAGACCCAGTACTTC. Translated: CASTLSTGGFGETQYF.